The T cell receptor beta chain described here comes from a study of memory CD4+ T cells and cytomegalovirus serostatus. Study outcomes and limitations: About two fifths of the roughly 150 known CMV-associated TCRbeta sequences appeared in CD4+ memory.

Repertoires were generated with immunoSEQ multiplex PCR, while TCRdb's copy carries only in-frame clones and drops some. The sample holds about 47,000 clones, around 74% seen once. A note on this clone: Its antigen is unidentified.

Trimming stripped 5 bases from V and 4 bases from J, with 11 bases between. Germline CDR1 SGHTA, CDR2 FQGNSA. CDR3 length: 14 residues. Single viable CD3+CD4+CD8-CD45RO+ cells were sorted as the memory CD4+ T cells. After thawing, CD4+ T cells were positively selected. The clonotype was recovered from an adult in good health and CMV-seropositive. The material sequenced was memory CD4+ T cells from blood. The chain recombines TRBV7-2 with TRBJ1-4; no firm D call. CDR3 in amino acids: CASSPASINEKLFF. CDR3 bases: TGTGCCAGCAGCCCGGCGTCCATTAATGAAAAACTGTTTTTT.